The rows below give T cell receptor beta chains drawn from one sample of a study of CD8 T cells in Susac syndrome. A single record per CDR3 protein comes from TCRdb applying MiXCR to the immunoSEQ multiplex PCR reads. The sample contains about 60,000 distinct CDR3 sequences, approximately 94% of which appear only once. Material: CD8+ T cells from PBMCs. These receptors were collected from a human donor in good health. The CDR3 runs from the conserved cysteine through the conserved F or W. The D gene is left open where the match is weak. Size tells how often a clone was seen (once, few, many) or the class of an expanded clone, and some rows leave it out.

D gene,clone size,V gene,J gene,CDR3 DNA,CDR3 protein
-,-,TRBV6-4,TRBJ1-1,TGTGCCAGCAGTCCCGCGCAGGGAGGCACTGAAGCTTTCTTT,CASSPAQGGTEAFF
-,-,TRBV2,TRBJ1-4,TGTGCCAGCAGTGAGGTCCATAATGGGAATGAAAAACTGTTTTTT,CASSEVHNGNEKLFF
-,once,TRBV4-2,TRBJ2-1,TGTGCCAGCAGCCAAGAGGGGGGTCTCTACAATGAGCAGTTCTTC,CASSQEGGLYNEQFF
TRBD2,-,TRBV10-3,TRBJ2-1,TGTGCCATCGAGGAGGGAGGGTCCTACAATGAGCAGTTCTTC,CAIEEGGSYNEQFF
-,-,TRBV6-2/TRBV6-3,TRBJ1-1,TGTGCCAGCAGTTACTTTGGGGTCTACACTGAAGCTTTCTTT,CASSYFGVYTEAFF
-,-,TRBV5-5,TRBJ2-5,TGTGCCAGCAGCTTCTCCGGGACGGACCGAGGGACCCAGTACTTC,CASSFSGTDRGTQYF
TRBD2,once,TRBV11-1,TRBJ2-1,TGTGCCAGCACCCTCGGGACAGGGGCTTCCGGGACTAGCGGGAACCGGGGCAATGAGCAGTTCTTC,CASTLGTGASGTSGNRGNEQFF
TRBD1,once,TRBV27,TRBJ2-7,TGTGCCAGCAGTCTCTCCGGACAGGGGGCTCGCGAGCAGTACTTC,CASSLSGQGAREQYF
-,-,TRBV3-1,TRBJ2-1,TGTGCCAGCAGCCCAGGGCATCTCTACAATGAGCAGTTCTTC,CASSPGHLYNEQFF
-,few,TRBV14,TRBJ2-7,TGTGCCAGCAGCCAAAGATGGCTTAACTACGAGCAGTACTTC,CASSQRWLNYEQYF
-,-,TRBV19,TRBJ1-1,TGTGCCAGTAGTATTGCGGCAGGAAACACTGAAGCTTTCTTT,CASSIAAGNTEAFF
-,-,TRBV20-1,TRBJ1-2,TGCAGTGCTCGACAGATTGCTAACTATGGCTACACCTTC,CSARQIANYGYTF
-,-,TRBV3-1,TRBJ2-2,TGTGCCAGCAGCCAAGGGACCGGGGAGCTGTTTTTT,CASSQGTGELFF
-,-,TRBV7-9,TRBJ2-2,TGTGCCAGCAGCTTAGCACCCTTTCGACTAGTGTGGACCGGGGAGCTGTTTTTT,CASSLAPFRLVWTGELFF
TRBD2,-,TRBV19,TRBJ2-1,TGTGCCAGTAGTATCGGCGGGGGGCGCTACAATGAGCAGTTCTTC,CASSIGGGRYNEQFF
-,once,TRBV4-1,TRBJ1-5,TGCGCCAGCAGACTGGTGGGGCGGGACAATCAGCCCCAGCATTTT,CASRLVGRDNQPQHF
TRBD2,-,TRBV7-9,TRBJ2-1,TGTGCCAGCAGCCAGACTAGGGCTAGCGGATACAATGAGCAGTTCTTC,CASSQTRASGYNEQFF